This TCR beta chain derives from a study of T cell repertoires in cytomegalovirus infection. Study at large: Both CMV infection and a matching HLA type were indicated by public TCR beta signatures. Study-wide results and caveats: CMV-specific TCR beta clonotypes restricted by HLA-C dominated the ex vivo response. Based on cumulative public TCR beta family frequency, carriers of CMV plus the relevant HLA were identified.

This clonotype occurred many times. Its antigen remains unknown. TCRdb re-called the reads through MiXCR, storing one row per CDR3 protein. The sample shows 490,000 or so distinct CDR3 sequences, about 10% of them seen only once. The germline V gene has CDR1 MNHEY and CDR2 SVGAGI. V gave up 5 bases and J gave up 1 base; unmatched junction bases: 7. CDR3 length: 17 amino acids. The receptor was derived from a human donor in good health (CMV status not recorded). Some clones in this sample may be carry-over from other donors' samples. V and J are TRBV6-5 and TRBJ2-7; 14 positions agree with TRBD2. What was sequenced was PBMCs. This CDR3 is CASSKGLAGVGSYEQYF. The CDR3 DNA reads TGTGCCAGCAGTAAGGGACTAGCGGGAGTTGGATCCTACGAGCAGTACTTC.